These 12 T cell receptor beta chains were sequenced from one sample in a study of naive CD8 T cells in extremely preterm neonates (dated by TCRdb to 2016 to 2017). The library was obtained by the immunoSEQ multiplex PCR assay. The clones in this table, taken by TCRdb from immuneACCESS, are in-frame only. Not every clone is retained; where verified, under half of the shortfall comes from an unresolved V gene, and the cause of the rest is unknown. The table for this sample lists some 5,700 clones; around 97% of them were counted only once. Of the sample, more than 0.35% is held by the ten largest clones. Input material: naive CD8+ T cells from blood. The receptor source for this set is a human donor in good health.

CDR3 DNA: TGTGCCAGCAGACTTGCCGGACACCTCTACGAGCAGTACTTC. It is translated as CASRLAGHLYEQYF. The V and J genes are TRBV6-1 and TRBJ2-7; tentative D call: TRBD1 (5 bases). V was clipped by 6 bases and J by 3 bases, with 15 bases between them. This CDR3 is 14 amino acids long. Germline-derived CDR1 and CDR2 are MNHNS and SASEGT.

The genes are TRBV20-1 and TRBJ1-1; possible D gene TRBD1, 6 bases. The germline V gene has CDR1 DFQATT and CDR2 SNEGSKA (reference sequence). V was shortened by 1 base and J by 10 bases, with 10 bases between the two germline ends. The CDR3 has 11 residues. The CDR3 DNA follows: TGCAGTGCTAGAGGCGGGGGCGCAGCTTTCTTT. This sequence encodes CSARGGGAAFF.

The rearrangement links TRBV27 to TRBJ2-7; 10 nucleotides agree with TRBD2. The junction had 9 bases not matched to a gene; V was cut back by 5 bases and J by 11 bases. The CDR3 is made up of 13 amino acids. CDR1 and CDR2 (germline): MNHEY, SMNVEV (reference sequence). The CDR3 region is CASSTSGAEREYF. In DNA, the CDR3 is TGTGCCAGCAGTACTAGCGGGGCCGAGCGGGAGTACTTC.

The genes are TRBV5-1 and TRBJ1-4; possible D gene TRBD1, 6 bases. V was trimmed by 2 bases and J by 4 bases, leaving 9 bases between them. CDR1 and CDR2 (germline): SGHRS, YFSETQ. This CDR3 is built from 14 residues. DNA of the CDR3: TGCGCCAGCAGCTTTAACAGGGATAATGAAAAACTGTTTTTT. Protein sequence: CASSFNRDNEKLFF.

CDR3 DNA: TGTGCCACCCGCACCCCTCGGACAGGGGGCTCCTACGAGCAGTACTTC. Its translation: CATRTPRTGGSYEQYF. The J gene is TRBJ2-7, the V gene TRBV10-3, with 10 bases lining up with TRBD1. CDR3 length: 16 residues. Germline V lookup: CDR1 ENHRY, CDR2 SYGVKD. The V segment lost 10 bases and the J segment 0 bases; nucleotides outside the gene matches: 12.

The count of this clone is one. V is TRBV19 and J is TRBJ2-1; 8 bases align to TRBD1. The CDR3 is 13 amino acids. V lost 9 bases to trimming and J lost 12 bases; unmatched junction nucleotides: 13. The germline gives CDR1 LNHDA, CDR2 SQIVND (reference sequence). CDR3 DNA sequence: TGTGCCAGCAAAGGTGGACCTGGACAGGGGCAGTTCTTC. Translation gives CASKGGPGQGQFF.

This clone was seen once. The chain has TRBV29-1 and TRBJ2-5; D not certain. The CDR3 has 12 residues. V shed 2 bases and J shed 2 bases, with 6 bases lying between them. Germline loops: CDR1 SQVTM, CDR2 ANQGSEA. The CDR3 here is CSVETSQETQYF. CDR3 nucleotides: TGCAGCGTTGAAACTTCTCAAGAGACCCAGTACTTC.

The rearrangement links TRBV30 to TRBJ2-7; 8 nucleotides align to TRBD2. The CDR3 is made up of 16 amino acids. CDR1 and CDR2 from the germline V gene are GTSNPN and SVGIG (reference sequence). Unmatched junction bases numbered 13, after V lost 4 bases and J lost 2 bases. As DNA, the CDR3 is TGTGCCTGGACCCCCCGGGGGGGCCGTGGAACCTACGAGCAGTACTTC. It is translated as CAWTPRGGRGTYEQYF.

The chain has TRBV4-3 and TRBJ2-1; 10 bases are shared with TRBD2. V trimming: 4 bases; J trimming: 8 bases; junction bases outside the gene matches: 8. Germline CDR1 is LGHNA and CDR2 is YSLEER. The CDR3 contains 15 residues. CDR3 DNA sequence: TGCGCCAGCAGCCGGCTCGGGCTAGCGGGAGATGAGCAGTTCTTC. Amino acids: CASSRLGLAGDEQFF.

This clone was detected once. V gene TRBV7-8 combines with J gene TRBJ1-2; D is undetermined. The CDR3 length is 17 residues. V was cut by 1 base and J by 1 base, with 16 bases left in between. The germline CDR1 and CDR2 sequences are SGHVS and FQNEAQ. The CDR3 spells CASSLVRDGGYNYGYTF. CDR3 DNA: TGTGCCAGCAGCTTAGTAAGAGACGGAGGCTATAACTATGGCTACACCTTC.

The CDR3 nucleotides are TGCAGCGTGGACAGGGGAGTTGGAAAACTGTTTTTT. The encoded protein is CSVDRGVGKLFF. The V call is TRBV29-1, the J call TRBJ1-4; 9 nucleotides align to TRBD1. This CDR3 is 12 amino acids long. J lost 10 bases, V lost 6 bases, and 6 bases had no gene match. Germline lookup yields CDR1 SQVTM and CDR2 ANQGSEA.

This chain's CDR3 is CASRGLTTSGDNSYEQYF. DNA for the CDR3: TGTGCCAGCAGGGGTTTGACTACTAGCGGGGACAACTCCTACGAGCAGTACTTC. The gene calls are TRBV28 and TRBJ2-7; 10 bases are a match to TRBD2. The CDR3 spans 18 residues. Germline assignment: CDR1 MDHEN and CDR2 SYDVKM. Unmatched junction bases numbered 14, after V lost 6 bases and J lost 0 bases.